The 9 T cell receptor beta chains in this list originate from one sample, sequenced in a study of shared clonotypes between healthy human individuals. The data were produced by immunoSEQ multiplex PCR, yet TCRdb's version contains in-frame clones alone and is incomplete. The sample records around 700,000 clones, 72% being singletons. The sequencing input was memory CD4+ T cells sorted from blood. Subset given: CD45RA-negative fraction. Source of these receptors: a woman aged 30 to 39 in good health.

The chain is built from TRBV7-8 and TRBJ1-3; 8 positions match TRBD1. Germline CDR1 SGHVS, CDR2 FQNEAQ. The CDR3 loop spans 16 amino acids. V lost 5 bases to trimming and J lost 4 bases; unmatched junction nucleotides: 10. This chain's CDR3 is CASSPSQGAGGNTIYF. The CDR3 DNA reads TGTGCCAGCAGCCCCTCTCAGGGGGCAGGAGGAAACACCATATATTTT.

The CDR3 coding sequence is TGTGCCAGCAGCTTATATGTGAATCAGCCCCAGCATTTT. Translation gives CASSLYVNQPQHF. The chain employs TRBV7-8 and TRBJ1-5; D not resolved. CDR1 and CDR2 from the germline V gene are SGHVS and FQNEAQ. V lost 2 bases to trimming and J lost 4 bases, with 6 bases between them. This CDR3 comprises 13 residues. Filled out from reference TRBV7-8 and TRBJ1-5, the complete variable domain reads GAGVSQSPRYKVAKRGQDVALRCDPISGHVSLFWYQQALGQGPEFLTYFQNEAQLDKSGLPSDRFFAERPEGSVSTLKIQRTQQEDSAVYLCASSLYVNQPQHFGDGTRLSIL.

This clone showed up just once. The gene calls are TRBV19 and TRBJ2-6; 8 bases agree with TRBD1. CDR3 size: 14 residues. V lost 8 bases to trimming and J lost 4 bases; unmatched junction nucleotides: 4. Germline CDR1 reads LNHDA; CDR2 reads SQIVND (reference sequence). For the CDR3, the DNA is TGTGCCAGTCAAGGGACAGGCGGGGCCAACGTCCTGACTTTC. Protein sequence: CASQGTGGANVLTF.

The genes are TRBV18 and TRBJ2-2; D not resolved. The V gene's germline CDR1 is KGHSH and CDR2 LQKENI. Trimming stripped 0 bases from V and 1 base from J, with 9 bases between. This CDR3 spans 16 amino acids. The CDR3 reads CASSPPGKLNTGELFF. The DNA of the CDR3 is TGTGCCAGCTCACCACCGGGGAAACTGAACACCGGGGAGCTGTTTTTT.

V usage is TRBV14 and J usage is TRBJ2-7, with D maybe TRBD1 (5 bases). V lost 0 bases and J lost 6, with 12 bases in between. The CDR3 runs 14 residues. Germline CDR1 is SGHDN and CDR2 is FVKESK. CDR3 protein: CASSQDRQFSEQYF. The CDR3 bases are TGTGCCAGCAGCCAAGATCGACAGTTCAGCGAGCAGTACTTC. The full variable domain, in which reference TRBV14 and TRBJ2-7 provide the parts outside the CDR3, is EAGVTQFPSHSVIEKGQTVTLRCDPISGHDNLYWYRRVMGKEIKFLLHFVKESKQDESGMPNNRFLAERTGGTYSTLKVQPAELEDSGVYFCASSQDRQFSEQYFGPGTRLTVT.

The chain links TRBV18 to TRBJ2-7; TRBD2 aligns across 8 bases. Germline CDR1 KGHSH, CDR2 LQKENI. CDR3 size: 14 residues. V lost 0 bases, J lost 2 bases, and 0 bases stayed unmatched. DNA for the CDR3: TGTGCCAGCTCACCACCTAGCGGGACCTACGAGCAGTACTTC. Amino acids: CASSPPSGTYEQYF.

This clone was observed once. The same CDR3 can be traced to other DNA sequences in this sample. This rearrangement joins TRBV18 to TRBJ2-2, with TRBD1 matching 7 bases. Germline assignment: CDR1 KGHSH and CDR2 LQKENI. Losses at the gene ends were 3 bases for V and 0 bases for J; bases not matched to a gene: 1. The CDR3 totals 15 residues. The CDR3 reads CASSPGTANTGELFF. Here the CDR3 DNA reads TGTGCCAGCTCACCCGGGACAGCGAACACCGGGGAGCTGTTTTTT.

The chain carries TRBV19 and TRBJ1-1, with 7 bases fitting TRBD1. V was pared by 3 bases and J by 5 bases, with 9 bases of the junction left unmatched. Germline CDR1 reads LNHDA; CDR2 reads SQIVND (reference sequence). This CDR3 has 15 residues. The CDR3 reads CASSIPLAGGTEAFF. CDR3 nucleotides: TGTGCCAGTAGTATTCCCCTGGCAGGGGGGACTGAAGCTTTCTTT. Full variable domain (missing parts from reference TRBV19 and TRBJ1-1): DGGITQSPKYLFRKEGQNVTLSCEQNLNHDAMYWYRQDPGQGLRLIYYSQIVNDFQKGDIAEGYSVSREKKESFPLTVTSAQKNPTAFYLCASSIPLAGGTEAFFGQGTRLTVV.

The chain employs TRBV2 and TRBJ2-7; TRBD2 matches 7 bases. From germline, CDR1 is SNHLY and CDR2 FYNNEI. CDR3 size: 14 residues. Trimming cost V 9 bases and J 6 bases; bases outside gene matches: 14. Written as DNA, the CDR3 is TGTGCCAGTACGACTAGCTCTCAGAGGGGCGAGCAGTACTTC. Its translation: CASTTSSQRGEQYF.